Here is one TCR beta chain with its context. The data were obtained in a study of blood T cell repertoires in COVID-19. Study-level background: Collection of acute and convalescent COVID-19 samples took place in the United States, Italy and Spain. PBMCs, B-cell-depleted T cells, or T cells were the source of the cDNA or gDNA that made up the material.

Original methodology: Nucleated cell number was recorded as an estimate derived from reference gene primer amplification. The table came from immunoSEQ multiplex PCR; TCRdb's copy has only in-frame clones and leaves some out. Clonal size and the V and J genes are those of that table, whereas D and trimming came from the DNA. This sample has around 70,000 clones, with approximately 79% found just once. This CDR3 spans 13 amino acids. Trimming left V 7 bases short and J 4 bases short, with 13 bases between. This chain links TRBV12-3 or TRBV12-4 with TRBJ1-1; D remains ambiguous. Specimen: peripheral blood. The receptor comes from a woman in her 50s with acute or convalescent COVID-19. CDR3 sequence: CASNLKSGTEAFF. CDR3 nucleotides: TGTGCCAGCAACCTAAAGAGCGGCACTGAAGCTTTCTTT.